This passage covers 2 T cell receptor beta chains from one sample sequenced in a study of monozygotic twins with inflammatory bowel disease. TCRdb re-called the 5' RACE reads and shows each CDR3 protein once, DNA omitted. The listing contains 420,000 or so distinct CDR3 sequences. The sequencing input was blood. These receptors were obtained from a human donor with ulcerative colitis or Crohn's disease, or a healthy co-twin of an affected twin (not recorded which).

The J gene is TRBJ2-5, the V gene TRBV2; TCRdb picks TRBD2, but there is no DNA to check that call. Germline V lookup: CDR1 SNHLY, CDR2 FYNNEI. The CDR3 length is 13 residues. CDR3 in amino acids: CASSGSGYETQYF.

This chain connects TRBV5-6 to TRBJ1-4; the TRBD1 assignment by TCRdb is unverifiable without DNA. The CDR3 runs 16 residues. Germline V gene data show CDR1 as SGHDT and CDR2 as YYEEEE. This CDR3 is CASSRTGGSTNEKLFF.